The 19 T cell receptor beta chains in this list originate from one sample, sequenced in a study of response to subunit inactivated influenza vaccine. A single record per CDR3 protein comes from TCRdb applying MiXCR to the RT-PCR reads. The sample lists about 540,000 distinct CDR3 sequences, under 30% occurring once. This same sample was also part of a study on T cells expressing NK-cell markers. In that study: What made the TCR beta cDNA was 5'RACE template switching with UMIs.

The input for sequencing was CD4+ T cells sorted from PBMCs, taken about 11 days after vaccination. All receptors derive from a man between 50 and 59 years old who received an inactivated influenza vaccine.

This clonotype was detected a few times. The V call is TRBV6-5, the J call TRBJ2-5; weak D call: TRBD2 (5 bases). Germline-derived CDR1 and CDR2 are MNHEY and SVGAGI. V lost 4 bases and J 4 bases, leaving 13 bases between the germline ends. CDR3 length: 14 residues. The CDR3 nucleotides read TGTGCCAGCAGTTGGACTCGGAACAGAGAGACCCAGTACTTC. This gives the protein CASSWTRNRETQYF.

The genes are TRBV5-1 and TRBJ2-5; D possibly corresponds to TRBD1 (6 bases). CDR1 and CDR2 (germline): SGHRS, YFSETQ. The CDR3 is made up of 14 amino acids. V shed 2 bases and J shed 5 bases, with 13 bases lying between them. The CDR3, as DNA: TGCGCCAGCAGCTTAATGGACAGTGAGGAGACCCAGTACTTC. This translates into CASSLMDSEETQYF.

The chain has TRBV11-2 and TRBJ2-6; maybe TRBD1 (6 bases). Trimming cost V 7 bases and J 0 bases, with 25 bases left between them. CDR1 SGHAT and CDR2 FQNNGV come from the germline V gene. The CDR3 totals 20 residues. The CDR3: CASTLRPLQGTSSGANVLTF. DNA for the CDR3: TGTGCCAGCACCCTCAGACCTTTACAGGGTACTAGCTCTGGGGCCAACGTCCTGACTTTC.

This chain joins TRBV25-1 and TRBJ2-2; no clear D gene. This CDR3 has 12 amino acids. Germline V gene lookup returns CDR1 MGHDK and CDR2 SYGVNS. Trimming left V 6 bases short and J 4 bases short, with 6 bases between. The CDR3 DNA reads TGTGCCAGCAGAGACGCCACCGGGGAGCTGTTTTTT. It specifies CASRDATGELFF. Drawing the rest from reference TRBV25-1 and TRBJ2-2, the complete variable domain is EADIYQTPRYLVIGTGKKITLECSQTMGHDKMYWYQQDPGMELHLIHYSYGVNSTEKGDLSSESTVSRIRTEHFPLTLESARPSHTSQYLCASRDATGELFFGEGSRLTVL.

This clonotype was picked up a small number of times. This chain uses TRBV24-1 with TRBJ2-1; TRBD2 aligns across 10 bases. Looked up from germline, CDR1 is KGHDR and CDR2 is SFDVKD. With V trimmed by 3 bases and J by 8 bases, 9 bases remained unmatched. The CDR3 spans 16 residues. The CDR3 DNA is TGTGCCACCAGTGATCCCGGGATAGCGGGAGGATATGAGCAGTTCTTC. This codes for CATSDPGIAGGYEQFF.

This clonotype has only a few counts. The chain is built from TRBV11-2 and TRBJ1-3, with a tentative D call TRBD1 (6 bases). CDR3 length equals 14 residues. V was pared by 5 bases and J by 8 bases, with 16 bases between. Germline V gene sequence: CDR1 SGHAT, CDR2 FQNNGV. The CDR3 here is CASSAQGTVDTIYF. In DNA, the CDR3 is TGTGCCAGCAGCGCGCAGGGGACGGTGGACACCATATATTTT.

The chain joins TRBV23-1 to TRBJ2-3, with 13 bases that match TRBD2. TRBV23-1 is known as an ORF, though its function is uncertain. Trimming cost V 8 bases and J 2 bases; bases outside gene matches: 13. The CDR3 extends over 18 amino acids. The CDR3 spells CASRGGTSGTRDTDTQYF. CDR3 in DNA: TGCGCCAGCCGCGGGGGGACTAGCGGGACCAGAGACACAGATACGCAGTATTTT.

This clonotype came up a few times. The J gene is TRBJ2-7, the V gene TRBV6-1, with 12 bases aligning to TRBD2. CDR3 length equals 14 residues. Germline V gives CDR1 MNHNS, CDR2 SASEGT. V was pared by 5 bases and J by 6 bases, with 5 bases of the junction left unmatched. CDR3 DNA sequence: TGTGCCAGCAGTCCTTGGACTAGCGGGGCCGAGCAGTACTTC. Protein product: CASSPWTSGAEQYF.

The chain recombines TRBV7-8 with TRBJ1-1, with 8 bases matching TRBD1. This CDR3 spans 14 amino acids. V trimming: 5 bases; J trimming: 5 bases; junction bases outside the gene matches: 7. Germline assignment: CDR1 SGHVS and CDR2 FQNEAQ. This chain's CDR3 is CASSPRGLGTEAFF. For the CDR3, the DNA is TGTGCCAGCAGCCCCAGGGGGCTCGGGACTGAAGCTTTCTTT.

This clonotype appeared a few times. This chain links TRBV12-3 or TRBV12-4 with TRBJ2-2; D possibly uses TRBD1 or TRBD2 (5 bases each). V dropped 8 bases and J dropped 3 bases, with 16 bases sitting between them. CDR3 length equals 15 residues. The CDR3, as DNA: TGTGCCAGCCAAAAACCGGGGCCAGACACCGGGGAGCTGTTTTTT. It codes for CASQKPGPDTGELFF.

This clonotype occurred many times. The chain employs TRBV4-2 and TRBJ2-1, with 8 bases matching TRBD2. This CDR3 has 15 amino acids. Trimming cost V 0 bases and J 7 bases; bases outside gene matches: 5. Per germline, CDR1 LGHNA and CDR2 YNFKEQ. The CDR3 DNA follows: TGTGCCAGCAGCCAAGATCTTTTAGCGGGAAATGAGCAGTTCTTC. The encoded protein is CASSQDLLAGNEQFF.

This clonotype was seen ten or more times. Here the CDR3 DNA reads TGCAGTGCATCAAACCCGACAGGGGGAAAATTCTCCTATAATTCACCCCTCCACTTT. As protein: CSASNPTGGKFSYNSPLHF. The chain carries TRBV20-1 and TRBJ1-6; TRBD1 agrees at 9 bases. J lost 0 bases, V lost 6 bases, and 15 bases had no gene match. The CDR3 extends over 19 amino acids. CDR1 and CDR2 (germline): DFQATT, SNEGSKA (reference sequence).

The genes are TRBV7-9 and TRBJ1-1; D uncertain. V was clipped by 0 bases and J by 3 bases, with 5 bases between them. The CDR3 runs to 13 residues. Germline CDR1 reads SEHNR; CDR2 reads FQNEAQ (reference sequence). CDR3 region: CASSLALDTEAFF. The CDR3 DNA reads TGTGCCAGCAGCTTAGCCCTAGACACTGAAGCTTTCTTT.

This clonotype has a handful of counts. The V call is TRBV14, the J call TRBJ1-1; D gene unclear. Germline lookup yields CDR1 SGHDN and CDR2 FVKESK. CDR3 length equals 15 residues. The V and J ends lost 8 bases and 1 base respectively, with 17 bases between them. This CDR3 reads CASVPPILANTEAFF. The CDR3 DNA follows: TGTGCCAGCGTCCCACCCATTTTGGCGAACACTGAAGCTTTCTTT.

This clonotype has more than one count but fewer than ten. The chain uses TRBV5-1 and TRBJ2-2; 12 bases line up with TRBD2. The J segment lost 1 base and the V segment lost 3 bases, leaving 1 base of the junction unmatched. The CDR3 is 16 amino acids. From germline, CDR1 is SGHRS and CDR2 YFSETQ. The CDR3 here is CASSWTSGMNTGELFF. The CDR3 DNA is TGCGCCAGCAGCTGGACTAGCGGGATGAACACCGGGGAGCTGTTTTTT.

This chain joins TRBV12-3 or TRBV12-4 and TRBJ2-2, with 8 bases that match TRBD1. The CDR3 runs 15 residues. The V and J ends lost 6 bases and 4 bases, in that order; junction bases with no gene match: 7. This CDR3 is CASRPGGAGTGELFF. The CDR3 DNA reads TGTGCCAGCAGGCCAGGGGGCGCGGGCACCGGGGAGCTGTTTTTT.

The chain has TRBV25-1 and TRBJ2-7; maybe TRBD1 (6 bases). The CDR3 runs 16 residues. CDR1 is MGHDK, CDR2 SYGVNS, per germline. V dropped 4 bases and J dropped 4 bases, with 20 bases sitting between them. In DNA, the CDR3 is TGTGCCAGCAGTGTGACGTCAGGGGAGAGGGGGTACGAGCAGTACTTC. Amino acids: CASSVTSGERGYEQYF.

This clonotype has more than one count but fewer than ten. CDR3 bases: TGTGCCAGCAGCTTAGGAACGGGTGGAGGCTCCTACGAGCAGTACTTC. Its translation: CASSLGTGGGSYEQYF. This chain joins TRBV7-2 and TRBJ2-7, with a tentative D call TRBD2 (5 bases). Trimming took 1 base from V and 0 from J, leaving 13 bases between them. The CDR3 has 16 amino acids. Germline V gene data show CDR1 as SGHTA and CDR2 as FQGNSA.

A few counts support this clonotype. The J gene is TRBJ2-1, the V gene TRBV7-9, with a weak D call TRBD2 (6 bases). Trimming took off 0 bases at V and 8 bases at J, with 17 bases between the two ends. This CDR3 spans 16 amino acids. Germline-derived CDR1 and CDR2 are SEHNR and FQNEAQ (reference sequence). CDR3 in DNA: TGTGCCAGCAGCTTAGCCCAGCGGGCCGACCTCCATGAGCAGTTCTTC. Amino acids: CASSLAQRADLHEQFF.